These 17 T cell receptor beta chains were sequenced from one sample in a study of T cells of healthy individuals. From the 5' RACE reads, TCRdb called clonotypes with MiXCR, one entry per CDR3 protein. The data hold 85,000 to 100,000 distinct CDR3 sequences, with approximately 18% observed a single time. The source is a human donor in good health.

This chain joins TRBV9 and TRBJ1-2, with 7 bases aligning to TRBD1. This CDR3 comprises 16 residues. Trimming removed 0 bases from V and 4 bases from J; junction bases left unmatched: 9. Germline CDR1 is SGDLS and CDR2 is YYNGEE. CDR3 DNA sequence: TGTGCCAGCAGCGTAGAGGGGGCGGACTCCATCTATGGCTACACCTTC. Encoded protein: CASSVEGADSIYGYTF.

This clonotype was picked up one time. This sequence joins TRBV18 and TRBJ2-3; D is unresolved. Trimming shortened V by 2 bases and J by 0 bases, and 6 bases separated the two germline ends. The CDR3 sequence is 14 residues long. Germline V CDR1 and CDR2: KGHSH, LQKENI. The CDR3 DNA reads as TGTGCCAGCTCACCAAGCTCGAGCACAGATACGCAGTATTTT. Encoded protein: CASSPSSSTDTQYF.

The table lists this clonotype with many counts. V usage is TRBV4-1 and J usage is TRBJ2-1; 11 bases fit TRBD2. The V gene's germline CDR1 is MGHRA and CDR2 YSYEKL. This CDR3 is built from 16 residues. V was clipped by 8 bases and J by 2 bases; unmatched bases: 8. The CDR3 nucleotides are TGCGCCAGCGGCCCTCGGACTAGCGGGCCCTACAATGAGCAGTTCTTC. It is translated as CASGPRTSGPYNEQFF.

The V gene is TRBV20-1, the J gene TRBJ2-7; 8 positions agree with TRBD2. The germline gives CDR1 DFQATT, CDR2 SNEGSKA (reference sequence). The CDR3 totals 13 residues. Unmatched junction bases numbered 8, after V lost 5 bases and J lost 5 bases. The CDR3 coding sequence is TGCAGTGCTTGGACGGCGGGAGGTCACGAGCAGTACTTC. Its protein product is CSAWTAGGHEQYF.

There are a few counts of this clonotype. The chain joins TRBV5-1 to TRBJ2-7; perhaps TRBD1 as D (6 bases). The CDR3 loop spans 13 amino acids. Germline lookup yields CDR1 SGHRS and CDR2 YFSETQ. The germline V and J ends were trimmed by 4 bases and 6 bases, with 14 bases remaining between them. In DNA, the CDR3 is TGCGCCAGCAGCCCGGCCACAGGGAGCGAGCAGTACTTC. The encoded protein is CASSPATGSEQYF. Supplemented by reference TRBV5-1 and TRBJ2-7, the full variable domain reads KAGVTQTPRYLIKTRGQQVTLSCSPISGHRSVSWYQQTPGQGLQFLFEYFSETQRNKGNFPGRFSGRQFSNSRSEMNVSTLELGDSALYLCASSPATGSEQYFGPGTRLTVT.

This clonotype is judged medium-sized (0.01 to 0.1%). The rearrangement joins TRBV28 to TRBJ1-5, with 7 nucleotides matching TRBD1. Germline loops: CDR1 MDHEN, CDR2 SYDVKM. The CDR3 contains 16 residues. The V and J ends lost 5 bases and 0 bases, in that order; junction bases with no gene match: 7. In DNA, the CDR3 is TGTGCCAGCAGTCCAGGACAGGTTTATAGCAATCAGCCCCAGCATTTT. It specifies CASSPGQVYSNQPQHF.

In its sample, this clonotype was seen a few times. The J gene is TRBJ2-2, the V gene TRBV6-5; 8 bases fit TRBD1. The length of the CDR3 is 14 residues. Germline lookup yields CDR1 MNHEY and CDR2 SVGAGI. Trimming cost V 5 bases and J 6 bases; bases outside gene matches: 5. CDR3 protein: CASSKTGVAGELFF. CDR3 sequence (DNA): TGTGCCAGCAGTAAGACAGGGGTCGCCGGGGAGCTGTTTTTT.

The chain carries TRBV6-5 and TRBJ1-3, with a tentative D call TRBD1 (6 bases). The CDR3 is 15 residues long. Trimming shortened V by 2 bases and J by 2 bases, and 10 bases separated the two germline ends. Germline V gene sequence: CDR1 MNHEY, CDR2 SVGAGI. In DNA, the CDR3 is TGTGCCAGCAGTTACGAACAGGGCACTGGAAACACCATATATTTT. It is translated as CASSYEQGTGNTIYF.

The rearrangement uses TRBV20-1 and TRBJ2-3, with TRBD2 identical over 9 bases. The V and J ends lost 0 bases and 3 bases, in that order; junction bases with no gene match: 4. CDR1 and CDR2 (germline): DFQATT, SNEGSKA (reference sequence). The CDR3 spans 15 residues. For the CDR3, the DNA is TGCAGTGCTAGAGATCTAACTAGCGGGACAGATACGCAGTATTTT. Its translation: CSARDLTSGTDTQYF.

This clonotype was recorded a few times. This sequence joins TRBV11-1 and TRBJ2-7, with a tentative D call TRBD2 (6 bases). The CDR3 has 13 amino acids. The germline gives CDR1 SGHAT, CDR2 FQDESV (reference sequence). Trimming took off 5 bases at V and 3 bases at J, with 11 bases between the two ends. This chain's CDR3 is CASSRGTLYEQYF. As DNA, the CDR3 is TGTGCCAGCAGCCGGGGGACCCTCTACGAGCAGTACTTC.

CDR3 sequence reads: CASSGNRDRGTNTEAFF. As DNA, the CDR3 is TGTGCCAGCAGTGGCAACCGGGACAGGGGAACGAACACTGAAGCTTTCTTT. The chain combines TRBV6-2 or TRBV6-3 with TRBJ1-1; 10 nucleotides match TRBD1. CDR3 length: 17 residues. CDR1 is MNHEY, CDR2 SVGEGT, per germline. The V and J ends lost 5 bases and 1 base, in that order; junction bases with no gene match: 10.

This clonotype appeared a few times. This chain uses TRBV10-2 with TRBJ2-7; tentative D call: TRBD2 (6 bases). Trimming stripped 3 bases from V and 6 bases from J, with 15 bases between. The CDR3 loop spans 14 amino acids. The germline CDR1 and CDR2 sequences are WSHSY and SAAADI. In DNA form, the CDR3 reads TGCGCCAGCAGTGATGGGACTGGAGGAGTCGAGCAGTACTTC. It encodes CASSDGTGGVEQYF.

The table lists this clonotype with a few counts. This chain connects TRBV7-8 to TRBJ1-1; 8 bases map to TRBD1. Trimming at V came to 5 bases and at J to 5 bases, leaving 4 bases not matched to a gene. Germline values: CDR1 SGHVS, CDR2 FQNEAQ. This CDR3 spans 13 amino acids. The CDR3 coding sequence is TGTGCCAGCAGCCCCAGGGGGCTGACTGAAGCTTTCTTT. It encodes CASSPRGLTEAFF.

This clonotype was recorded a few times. CDR3 bases: TGTGCCACCCGACTAGCGGGACCCTACTCCTACGAGCAGTACTTC. Protein product: CATRLAGPYSYEQYF. V usage is TRBV10-3 and J usage is TRBJ2-7, with 11 bases identical to TRBD2. The CDR3 is 15 residues long. Trimming removed 10 bases from V and 0 bases from J; junction bases left unmatched: 8. CDR1 is ENHRY, CDR2 SYGVKD, per germline.

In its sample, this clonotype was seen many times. The CDR3 DNA reads TGTGCCAGCAGCACGGGACAGGGGACCTATGGCTACACCTTC. Encoded protein: CASSTGQGTYGYTF. The genes are TRBV6-5 and TRBJ1-2; 10 nucleotides match TRBD1. Per the germline V gene, CDR1 is MNHEY and CDR2 is SVGAGI. Trimming took 6 bases from V and 4 from J; bases not matched to a gene: 5. CDR3 length equals 14 residues.

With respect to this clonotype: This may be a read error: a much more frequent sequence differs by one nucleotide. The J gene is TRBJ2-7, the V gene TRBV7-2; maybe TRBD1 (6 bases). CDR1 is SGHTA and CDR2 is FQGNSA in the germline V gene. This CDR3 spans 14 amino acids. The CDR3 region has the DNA TGTGTCAGCAGCTTCTCAGGGGACTCCTACGAGCAGTACTTC. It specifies CVSSFSGDSYEQYF.

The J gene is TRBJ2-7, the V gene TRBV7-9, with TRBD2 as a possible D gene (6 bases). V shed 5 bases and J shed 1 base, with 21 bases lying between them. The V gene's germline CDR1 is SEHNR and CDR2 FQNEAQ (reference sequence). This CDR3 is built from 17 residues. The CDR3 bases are TGTGCCAGCAGCCACACCGAGGAGGGGCTTAGATCCTACGAGCAGTACTTC. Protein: CASSHTEEGLRSYEQYF.